The sequence of this TCR beta chain was determined in a study of T cells in Graves' hyperthyroidism and ophthalmopathy. Findings and caveats of the study: In the blood, most expanded thyroid clonotypes above 0.001 appeared as well.

TCR beta CDR3 sequences were amplified from RNA transcripts. First-round RT-PCR targeting the TCR CDR3 was performed with the HTBI primer set. TCRdb redid the calling of the multiplex PCR reads with MiXCR, one entry per CDR3 protein. The table records a few hundred thousand distinct CDR3 sequences, roughly 13% of them present only once. Clinical symptoms, serum thyroxine, TRAb, thyroid ultrasound and orbital computed tomography established diagnosis. An approximately 10 ml volume of fresh peripheral blood provided the PBMCs. V was pared by 10 bases and J by 4 bases, with 16 bases between. Germline CDR1 is ENHRY and CDR2 is SYGVKD. The CDR3 is made up of 13 amino acids. Concerning this clonotype itself: The target antigen is unknown.

The rearrangement links TRBV10-3 to TRBJ1-2, with a weak D call TRBD1 (5 bases). The clonotype comes from a woman between 35 and 50 years old with Graves' ophthalmopathy. The specimen was blood. The CDR3 sequence is CATGVGDLYGYTF. For the CDR3, the DNA is TGTGCCACGGGGGTAGGGGACCTCTATGGCTACACCTTC.